This T cell receptor (beta chain) stems from a study of cytomegalovirus exposure and HLA in healthy donors. Regarding the study as a whole: A later look showed TCR association rates differing by HLA locus, highest for DRB1 and lowest for HLA-C. Prior analysis indicated that the majority of TCR beta V segments exhibited productivity approximately 87% or approximately 30% of the time. TCR sequences were mostly rare, though some public TCRs occurred in many donors. The HLA-A and HLA-B alleles of most subjects were reportedly predicted accurately from TCR beta sequences.

In the case of this clone: Its matching antigen is unknown.

The length of the CDR3 is 13 residues. Trimming shortened V by 10 bases and J by 4 bases, and 16 bases separated the two germline ends. In germline, CDR1 is WNHNN, CDR2 SYGVQD (reference sequence). The study ran its PCR with 60 Vbeta and 13 Jbeta primers. Produced via immunoSEQ multiplex PCR; TCRdb's table is partial and in-frame only. There are some 150,000 clones in the sample, with 2.2% held by the top ten. This clonotype was sampled from a woman aged 18-29 years in good health and CMV-seronegative. This rearrangement joins TRBV10-1 to TRBJ1-2; D is unresolved. Sequencing was done on a sample of PBMCs. The CDR3: CANLIREFYGYTF. The CDR3 region has the DNA TGCGCCAACTTAATACGTGAGTTCTATGGCTACACCTTC.